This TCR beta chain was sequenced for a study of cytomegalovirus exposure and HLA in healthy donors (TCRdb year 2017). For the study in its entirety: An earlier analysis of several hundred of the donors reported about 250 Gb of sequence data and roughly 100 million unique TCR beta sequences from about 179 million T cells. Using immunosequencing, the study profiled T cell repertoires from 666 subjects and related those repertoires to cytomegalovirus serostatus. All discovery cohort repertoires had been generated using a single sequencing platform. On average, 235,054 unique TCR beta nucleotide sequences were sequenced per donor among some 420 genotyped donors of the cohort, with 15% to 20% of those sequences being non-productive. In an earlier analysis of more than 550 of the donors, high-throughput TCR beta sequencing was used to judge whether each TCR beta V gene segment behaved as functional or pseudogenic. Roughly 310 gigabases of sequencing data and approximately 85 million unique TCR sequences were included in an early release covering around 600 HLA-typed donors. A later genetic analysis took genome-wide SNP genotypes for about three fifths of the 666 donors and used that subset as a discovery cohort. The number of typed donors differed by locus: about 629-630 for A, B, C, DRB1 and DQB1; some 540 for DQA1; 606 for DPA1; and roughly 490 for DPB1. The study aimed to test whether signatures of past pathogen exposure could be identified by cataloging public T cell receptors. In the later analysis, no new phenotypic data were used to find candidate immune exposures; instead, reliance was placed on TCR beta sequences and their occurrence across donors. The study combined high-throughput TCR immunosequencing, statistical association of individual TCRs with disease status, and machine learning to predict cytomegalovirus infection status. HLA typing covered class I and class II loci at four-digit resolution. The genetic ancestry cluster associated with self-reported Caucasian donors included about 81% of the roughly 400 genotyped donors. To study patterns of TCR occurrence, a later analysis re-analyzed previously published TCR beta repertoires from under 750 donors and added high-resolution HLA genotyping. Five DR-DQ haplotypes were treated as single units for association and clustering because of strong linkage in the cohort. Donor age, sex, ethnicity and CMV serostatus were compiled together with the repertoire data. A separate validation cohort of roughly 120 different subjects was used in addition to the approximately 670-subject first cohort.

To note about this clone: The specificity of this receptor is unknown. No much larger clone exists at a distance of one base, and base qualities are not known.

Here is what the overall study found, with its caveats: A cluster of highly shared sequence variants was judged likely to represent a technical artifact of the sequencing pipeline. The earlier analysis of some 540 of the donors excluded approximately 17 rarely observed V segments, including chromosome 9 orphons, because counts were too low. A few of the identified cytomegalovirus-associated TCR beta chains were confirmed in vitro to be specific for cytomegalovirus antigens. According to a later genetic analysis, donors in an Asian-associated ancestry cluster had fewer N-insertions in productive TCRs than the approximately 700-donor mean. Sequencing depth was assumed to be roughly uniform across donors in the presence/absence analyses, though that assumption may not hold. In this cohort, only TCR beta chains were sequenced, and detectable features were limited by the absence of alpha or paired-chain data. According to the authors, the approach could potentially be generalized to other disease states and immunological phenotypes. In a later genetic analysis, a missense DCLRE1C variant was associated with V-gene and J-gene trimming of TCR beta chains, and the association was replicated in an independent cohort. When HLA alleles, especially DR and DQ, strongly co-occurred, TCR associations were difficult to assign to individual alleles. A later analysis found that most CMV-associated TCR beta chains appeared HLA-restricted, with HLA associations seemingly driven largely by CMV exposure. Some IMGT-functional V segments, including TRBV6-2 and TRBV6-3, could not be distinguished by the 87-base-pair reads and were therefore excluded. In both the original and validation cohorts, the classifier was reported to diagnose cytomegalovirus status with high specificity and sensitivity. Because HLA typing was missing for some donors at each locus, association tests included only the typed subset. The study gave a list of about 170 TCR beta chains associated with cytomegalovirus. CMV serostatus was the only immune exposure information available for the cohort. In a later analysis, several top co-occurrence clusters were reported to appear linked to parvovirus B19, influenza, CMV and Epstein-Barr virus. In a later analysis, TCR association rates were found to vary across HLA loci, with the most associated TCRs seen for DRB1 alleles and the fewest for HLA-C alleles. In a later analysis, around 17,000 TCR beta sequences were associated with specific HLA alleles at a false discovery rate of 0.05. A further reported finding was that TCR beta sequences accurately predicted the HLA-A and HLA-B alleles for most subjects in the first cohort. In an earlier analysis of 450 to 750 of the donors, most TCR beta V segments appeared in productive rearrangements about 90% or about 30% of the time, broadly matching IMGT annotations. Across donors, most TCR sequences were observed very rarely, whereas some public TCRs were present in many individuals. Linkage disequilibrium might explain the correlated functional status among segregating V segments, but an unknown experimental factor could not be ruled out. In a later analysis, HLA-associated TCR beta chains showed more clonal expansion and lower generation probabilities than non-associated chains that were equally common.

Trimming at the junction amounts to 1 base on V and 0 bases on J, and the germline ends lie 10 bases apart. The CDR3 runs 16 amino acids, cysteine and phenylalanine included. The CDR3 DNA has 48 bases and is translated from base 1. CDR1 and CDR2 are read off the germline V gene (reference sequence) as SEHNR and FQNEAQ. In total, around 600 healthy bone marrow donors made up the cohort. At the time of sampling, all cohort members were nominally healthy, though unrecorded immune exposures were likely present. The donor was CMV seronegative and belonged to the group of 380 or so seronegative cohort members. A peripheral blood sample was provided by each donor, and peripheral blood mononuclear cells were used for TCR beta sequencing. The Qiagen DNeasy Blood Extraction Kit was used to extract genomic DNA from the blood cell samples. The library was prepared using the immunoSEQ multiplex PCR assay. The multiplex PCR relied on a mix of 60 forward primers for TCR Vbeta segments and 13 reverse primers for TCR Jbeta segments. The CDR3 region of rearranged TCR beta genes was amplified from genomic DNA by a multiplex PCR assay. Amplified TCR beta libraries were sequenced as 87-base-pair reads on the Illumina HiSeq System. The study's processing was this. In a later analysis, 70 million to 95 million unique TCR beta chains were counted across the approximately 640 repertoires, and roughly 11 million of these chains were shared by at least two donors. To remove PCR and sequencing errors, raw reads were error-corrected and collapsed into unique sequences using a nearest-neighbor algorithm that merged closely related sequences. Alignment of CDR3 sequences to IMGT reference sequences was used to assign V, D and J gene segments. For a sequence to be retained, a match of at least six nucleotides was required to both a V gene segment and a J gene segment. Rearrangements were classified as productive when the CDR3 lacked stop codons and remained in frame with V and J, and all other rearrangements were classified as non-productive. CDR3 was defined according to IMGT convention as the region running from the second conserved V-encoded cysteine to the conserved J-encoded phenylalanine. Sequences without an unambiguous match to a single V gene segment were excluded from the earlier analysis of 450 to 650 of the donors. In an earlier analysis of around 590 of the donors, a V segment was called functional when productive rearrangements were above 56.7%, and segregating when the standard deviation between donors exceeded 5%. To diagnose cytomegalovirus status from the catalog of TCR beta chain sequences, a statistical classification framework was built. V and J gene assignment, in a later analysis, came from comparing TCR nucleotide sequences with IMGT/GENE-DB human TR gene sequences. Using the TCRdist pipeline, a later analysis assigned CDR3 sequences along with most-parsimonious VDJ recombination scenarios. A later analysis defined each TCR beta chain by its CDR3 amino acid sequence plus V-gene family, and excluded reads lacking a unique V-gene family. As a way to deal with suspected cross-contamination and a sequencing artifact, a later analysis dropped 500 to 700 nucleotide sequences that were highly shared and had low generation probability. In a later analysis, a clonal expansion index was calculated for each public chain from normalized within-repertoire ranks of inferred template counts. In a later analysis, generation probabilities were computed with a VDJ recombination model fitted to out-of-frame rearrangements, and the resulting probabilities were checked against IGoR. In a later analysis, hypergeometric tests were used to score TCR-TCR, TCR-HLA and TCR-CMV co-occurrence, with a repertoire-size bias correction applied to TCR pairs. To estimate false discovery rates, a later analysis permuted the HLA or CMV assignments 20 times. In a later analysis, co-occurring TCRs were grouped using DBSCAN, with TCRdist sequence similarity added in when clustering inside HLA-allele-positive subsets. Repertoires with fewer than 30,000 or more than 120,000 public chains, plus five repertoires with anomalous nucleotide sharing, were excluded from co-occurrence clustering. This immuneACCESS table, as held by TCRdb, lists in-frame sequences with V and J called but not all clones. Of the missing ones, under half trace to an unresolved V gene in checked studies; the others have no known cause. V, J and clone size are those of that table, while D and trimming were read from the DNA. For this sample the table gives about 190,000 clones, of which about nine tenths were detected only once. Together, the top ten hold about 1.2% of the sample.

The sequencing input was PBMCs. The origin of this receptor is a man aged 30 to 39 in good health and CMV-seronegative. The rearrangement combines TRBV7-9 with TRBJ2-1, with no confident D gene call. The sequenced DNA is TGTGCCAGCAGCTTAGACTATCCTAGCTCCTACAATGAGCAGTTCTTC. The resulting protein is CASSLDYPSSYNEQFF.